The rows below give T cell receptor beta chains drawn from one sample of a study of cytotoxic CD8 clonotypes in ibrutinib-treated CLL. Clones were sequenced by immunoSEQ multiplex PCR, and TCRdb holds only the in-frame ones, with some missing. The sample lists roughly 51,000 clones, around half occurring once. The sample was PBMCs, taken after 12 months of ibrutinib treatment. All receptors derive from a human donor with chronic lymphocytic leukemia. Both conserved end residues are part of each CDR3. D genes are given only for firm matches. Rows may omit the clone size; those that give it use once, few, many or a size class.

D gene,clone size,CDR3 length,J gene,V gene,CDR3 protein,CDR3 DNA
-,-,14,TRBJ2-5,TRBV9,CASSPTLAQETQYF,TGTGCCAGCAGCCCGACGCTAGCCCAAGAGACCCAGTACTTC
TRBD1,-,14,TRBJ2-5,TRBV30,CAWSEQGVGETQYF,TGTGCCTGGAGTGAACAGGGGGTCGGGGAGACCCAGTACTTC
TRBD1,-,15,TRBJ2-2,TRBV11-3,CASSRSGQTTGELFF,TGTGCCAGCAGCCGATCGGGACAGACTACCGGGGAGCTGTTTTTT
-,-,16,TRBJ2-4,TRBV23-1,CASSQVQTEAKNIQYF,TGCGCCAGCAGTCAAGTCCAGACAGAGGCCAAAAACATTCAGTACTTC
TRBD2,-,15,TRBJ2-2,TRBV13,CASSFGTINTGELFF,TGTGCCAGCAGCTTTGGGACTATTAACACCGGGGAGCTGTTTTTT
-,few,15,TRBJ1-1,TRBV6-1,CASSEGYGGNTEAFF,TGTGCCAGCAGTGAGGGGTACGGGGGGAACACTGAAGCTTTCTTT
-,-,16,TRBJ2-6,TRBV7-9,CASSLGSHSGANVLTF,TGTGCCAGCAGCTTAGGGTCGCACTCTGGGGCCAACGTCCTGACTTTC
TRBD1,-,15,TRBJ1-1,TRBV11-2,CASSPRQGVNTEAFF,TGTGCCAGCAGCCCAAGACAGGGGGTGAACACTGAAGCTTTCTTT
TRBD2,-,15,TRBJ2-1,TRBV28,CASSLPGGSYNEQFF,TGTGCCAGCAGTCTCCCCGGGGGGTCCTACAATGAGCAGTTCTTC
-,-,11,TRBJ2-7,TRBV7-6,CASSLGPEQYF,TGTGCCAGCAGCTTAGGCCCCGAGCAGTACTTC
-,-,17,TRBJ2-6,TRBV5-4,CASSLAGTRSGANVLTF,TGTGCCAGCAGCTTGGCAGGTACCAGGTCTGGGGCCAACGTCCTGACTTTC
-,once,13,TRBJ2-7,TRBV10-2,CASSQGGLYEQYF,TGCGCCAGCAGCCAGGGGGGACTTTACGAGCAGTACTTC
-,few,16,TRBJ1-1,TRBV5-1,CASSLALRGVDTEAFF,TGCGCCAGCAGCTTGGCCCTCCGGGGGGTGGACACTGAAGCTTTCTTT
-,-,13,TRBJ2-3,TRBV9,CASSVASTDTQYF,TGTGCCAGCAGCGTGGCCAGCACAGATACGCAGTATTTT
-,few,14,TRBJ2-3,TRBV25-1,CASSDWRGTDTQYF,TGTGCCAGCAGTGATTGGAGGGGCACAGATACGCAGTATTTT
TRBD2,few,17,TRBJ2-5,TRBV18,CASSYSPISAGRETQYF,TGTGCCAGCTCCTACTCACCGATTTCAGCGGGGAGGGAGACCCAGTACTTC
-,few,15,TRBJ1-1,TRBV6-6,CASTIGGGMNTEAFF,TGTGCCAGCACCATTGGGGGAGGGATGAACACTGAAGCTTTCTTT
-,-,12,TRBJ1-1,TRBV30,CAWSDLQHEAFF,TGTGCCTGGAGTGATCTACAGCATGAAGCTTTCTTT
-,-,13,TRBJ1-1,TRBV6-1,CASFRGRDTEAFF,TGTGCCAGCTTCAGGGGCCGCGACACTGAAGCTTTCTTT
-,few,13,TRBJ1-5,TRBV6-6,CASSYRVNQPQHF,TGTGCCAGCAGTTACAGAGTGAATCAGCCCCAGCATTTT
TRBD2,-,16,TRBJ2-5,TRBV5-6,CASSLRIAGAGETQYF,TGTGCCAGCAGCCTGCGGATAGCGGGAGCTGGAGAGACCCAGTACTTC
TRBD2,few,14,TRBJ2-1,TRBV29-1,CSVGGPSGSYEQFF,TGCAGCGTTGGGGGTCCTAGCGGGAGTTATGAGCAGTTCTTC
TRBD2,once,17,TRBJ2-3,TRBV4-1,CASSQVTSGTSTDTQYF,TGCGCCAGCAGCCAAGTAACTAGCGGGACTAGCACAGATACGCAGTATTTT
TRBD1,-,15,TRBJ1-3,TRBV5-4,CASSPGQGTGNTIYF,TGTGCCAGCAGCCCGGGACAGGGTACTGGAAACACCATATATTTT
-,-,17,TRBJ2-7,TRBV2,CASRYSSVGTRTDEQYF,TGTGCCAGCAGGTATTCTAGCGTCGGGACCCGGACCGACGAGCAGTACTTC
TRBD1,-,12,TRBJ2-1,TRBV2,CASRETGVEQFF,TGTGCCAGCAGGGAAACAGGGGTTGAGCAGTTCTTC
TRBD2,-,15,TRBJ2-1,TRBV6-6,CASRDSGSPAREQFF,TGTGCCAGCAGGGATAGCGGGAGCCCTGCCCGGGAGCAGTTCTTC
-,-,15,TRBJ2-1,TRBV7-2,CASSLAFSSYNEQFF,TGTGCCAGCAGCTTAGCCTTCAGCTCCTACAATGAGCAGTTCTTC
-,few,13,TRBJ1-2,TRBV9,CASSVGTDGGYTF,TGTGCCAGCAGCGTAGGGACAGACGGCGGCTACACCTTC
TRBD2,-,17,TRBJ2-1,TRBV6-1,CASSGGLAGGRVNEQFF,TGTGCCAGCAGTGGGGGACTAGCGGGAGGGAGGGTCAATGAGCAGTTCTTC
TRBD1,few,16,TRBJ2-3,TRBV18,CASSPPGRGLGDTQYF,TGTGCCAGCTCACCACCCGGCAGGGGGCTTGGAGATACGCAGTATTTT
TRBD1,few,15,TRBJ1-3,TRBV2,CASSDVGGYGNTIYF,TGTGCCAGCAGTGATGTAGGGGGCTATGGAAACACCATATATTTT